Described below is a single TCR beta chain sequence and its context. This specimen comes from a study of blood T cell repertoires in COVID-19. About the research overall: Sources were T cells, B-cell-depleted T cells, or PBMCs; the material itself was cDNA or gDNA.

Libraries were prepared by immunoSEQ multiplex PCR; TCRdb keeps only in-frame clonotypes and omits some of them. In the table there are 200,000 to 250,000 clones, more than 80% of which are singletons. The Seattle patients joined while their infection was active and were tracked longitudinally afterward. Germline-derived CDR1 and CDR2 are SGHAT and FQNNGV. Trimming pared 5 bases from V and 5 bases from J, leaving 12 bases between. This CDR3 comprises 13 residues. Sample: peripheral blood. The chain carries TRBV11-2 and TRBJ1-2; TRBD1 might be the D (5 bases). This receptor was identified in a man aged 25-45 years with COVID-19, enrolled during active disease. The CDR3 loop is CASSPGTHYGYTF. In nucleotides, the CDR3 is TGTGCCAGCAGCCCCGGGACTCATTATGGCTACACCTTC.